The clone carrying this TCR beta chain has only a few counts. What it binds is unknown. Noted treatment: roughly 11-day PBMC culture with coronavirus spike peptide pools or control peptides (ViraFEST assay). This sample is part of a study of vaccination and CD4 T cells after COVID-19. Oncomine TCR Beta short-read sequencing was applied to DNA from cultured CD4+ T cells. Using its own MiXCR run on the PCR reads, TCRdb lists one record per CDR3 protein. The sample lists more than 15,000 distinct CDR3 sequences, around 55% occurring once. V lost 9 bases, J lost 2 bases, and 7 bases lay in between. Per the germline V gene, CDR1 is KGHDR and CDR2 is SFDVKD. The CDR3 loop spans 12 amino acids.

The specimen was CD4+ T cells from blood, cultured in vitro. The sequence was obtained from a human donor who had recovered from COVID-19. The V gene is TRBV24-1, the J gene TRBJ1-5, with D possibly TRBD1 on 5 matching bases. CDR3 bases: TGTGCCACCCGGGACGGCAATCAGCCCCAGCATTTT. It translates to CATRDGNQPQHF.